A selection of T cell receptor beta chains follows, all from one sample in a study of blood T cell repertoires in COVID-19. The table came from immunoSEQ multiplex PCR; TCRdb's copy has only in-frame clones and leaves some out. The sample lists under 550,000 clones; 70% to 90% were seen once. Sequencing was performed on peripheral blood. These receptors originate from a man younger than 35 with COVID-19, enrolled during active disease. Both conserved end residues are part of each CDR3. The D gene is left open where the match is weak. Size tells how often a clone was seen (once, few, many) or the class of an expanded clone, and some rows leave it out.

TRBV15	TRBJ2-5	16	TRBD1	.	CATSRDGQGLRETQYF	TGTGCCACCAGCAGAGATGGACAGGGGCTTCGGGAGACCCAGTACTTC
TRBV7-9	TRBJ1-1	13	.	.	CASSLRGGTEAFF	TGTGCCAGCAGCTTAAGGGGGGGCACTGAAGCTTTCTTT
TRBV5-1	TRBJ1-6	15	.	.	CASSSVGGSGSPLHF	TGCGCCAGCAGCTCGGTGGGGGGATCCGGTTCACCCCTCCACTTT
TRBV3-1/TRBV3-2	TRBJ2-7	14	.	.	CASGQRGKNYEQYF	TGTGCCAGCGGACAGCGAGGGAAAAACTACGAGCAGTACTTC
TRBV3-1/TRBV3-2	TRBJ2-6	14	.	.	CASSQVSGANVLTF	TGTGCCAGCAGCCAAGTATCTGGGGCCAACGTCCTGACTTTC
TRBV19	TRBJ2-3	14	TRBD2	.	CASSLRAGVGTQYF	TGTGCCAGTAGTCTGCGAGCGGGAGTCGGTACGCAGTATTTT
TRBV6-5	TRBJ1-2	11	TRBD1	.	CASGQGHGYTF	TGTGCCAGCGGACAGGGGCATGGCTACACCTTC
TRBV20-1	TRBJ1-6	15	.	.	CSASLAGLNNSPLHF	TGCAGTGCTAGTCTGGCGGGCCTTAATAATTCACCCCTCCACTTT
TRBV7-9	TRBJ2-7	19	TRBD2	.	CASSRRGGLAGGPIYEQYF	TGTGCCAGCAGCCGGAGGGGAGGACTAGCGGGAGGGCCGATCTACGAGCAGTACTTC
TRBV28	TRBJ2-3	15	TRBD2	.	CASSLLAVGTDTQYF	TGTGCCAGCAGTTTACTAGCGGTGGGCACAGATACGCAGTATTTT
TRBV6-1	TRBJ2-1	15	.	.	CASSDQPGRYDEQFF	TGTGCCAGCAGTGACCAACCGGGAAGGTACGATGAGCAGTTCTTC
TRBV27	TRBJ2-5	13	.	.	CATRQEYQETQYF	TGTGCCACCAGACAGGAATACCAAGAGACCCAGTACTTC
TRBV12-3/TRBV12-4	TRBJ1-5	12	.	.	CASMVGNQPQHF	TGTGCCAGCATGGTAGGCAATCAGCCCCAGCATTTT
TRBV5-1	TRBJ2-5	15	.	.	CASSLEAGAGETQYF	TGCGCCAGCAGCTTGGAGGCGGGGGCGGGCGAGACCCAGTACTTC
TRBV6-5	TRBJ1-2	11	TRBD1	.	CAGGTGDGYTF	TGTGCCGGGGGGACAGGCGATGGCTACACCTTC
TRBV24-1	TRBJ2-3	15	.	.	CATSDLQGGHNTQYF	TGTGCCACCAGTGATTTGCAAGGGGGTCACAATACGCAGTATTTT
TRBV24-1	TRBJ1-2	13	.	.	CATSGSPTYGYTF	TGTGCCACCAGTGGGAGCCCGACCTATGGCTACACCTTC
TRBV7-8	TRBJ2-2	16	TRBD2	.	CASSLDAGGNTGELFF	TGTGCCAGCAGCTTAGATGCGGGAGGGAACACCGGGGAGCTGTTTTTT
TRBV27	TRBJ2-1	15	TRBD2	.	CASSKGASGYNEQFF	TGTGCCAGCAGTAAAGGGGCTAGCGGGTACAATGAGCAGTTCTTC
TRBV27	TRBJ2-1	13	.	.	CASSLSTSREQFF	TGTGCCAGCAGTTTATCCACCTCGAGGGAGCAGTTCTTC
TRBV7-3	TRBJ2-3	18	TRBD2	once	CASSLVPGLAGGSDTQYF	TGTGCCAGCAGCTTAGTTCCGGGACTAGCGGGAGGATCGGATACGCAGTATTTT
TRBV24-1	TRBJ2-7	16	TRBD2	.	CATSDRGLAGVHEQYF	TGTGCCACCAGTGATCGTGGACTAGCGGGAGTCCACGAGCAGTACTTC
TRBV4-2	TRBJ2-1	13	.	.	CASSQARYNEQFF	TGTGCCAGCAGCCAAGCCAGGTACAATGAGCAGTTCTTC
TRBV5-1	TRBJ2-5	15	TRBD2	.	CASRWGGGSEETQYF	TGCGCCAGCAGATGGGGGGGAGGGTCGGAAGAGACCCAGTACTTC
TRBV14	TRBJ1-2	15	TRBD1	.	CASSQGADRGHGYTF	TGTGCCAGCAGCCAAGGAGCGGACAGGGGTCATGGCTACACCTTC
TRBV14	TRBJ2-2	20	TRBD2	once	CASSHDGWERGRANTGELFF	TGTGCCAGCAGCCATGACGGTTGGGAGCGGGGACGTGCGAACACCGGGGAGCTGTTTTTT
TRBV18	TRBJ1-3	16	TRBD1	.	CASSTGQVISGNTIYF	TGTGCCAGCTCAACTGGACAGGTTATCTCTGGAAACACCATATATTTT
TRBV7-9	TRBJ1-1	15	TRBD1	.	CASSPYDRVDTEAFF	TGTGCCAGCAGCCCATACGACAGGGTGGACACTGAAGCTTTCTTT
TRBV4-1	TRBJ2-5	17	.	.	CASSQNTGGLSQETQYF	TGCGCCAGCAGCCAGAATACAGGTGGGCTATCTCAAGAGACCCAGTACTTC
TRBV11-2	TRBJ2-3	14	.	.	CASTPGLPTDTQYF	TGTGCCAGCACCCCGGGACTCCCCACAGATACGCAGTATTTT
TRBV19	TRBJ1-4	13	.	.	CASSIIKPEKLFF	TGTGCCAGTAGCATTATAAAGCCTGAAAAACTGTTTTTT
TRBV19	TRBJ2-7	17	TRBD2	.	CASSIPPGLAGTYEQYF	TGTGCCAGTAGTATCCCCCCGGGACTAGCGGGAACCTACGAGCAGTACTTC
TRBV5-4	TRBJ2-3	17	TRBD2	.	CASSLGGLAAGTDTQYF	TGTGCCAGCAGCTTGGGGGGACTAGCCGCCGGCACAGATACGCAGTATTTT
TRBV6-5	TRBJ1-1	16	.	.	CASSYYGTPKPTEAFF	TGTGCCAGCAGTTACTATGGGACACCTAAACCCACTGAAGCTTTCTTT
TRBV11-3	TRBJ2-7	15	TRBD2	.	CASSTTSGGTYEQYF	TGTGCCAGCAGCACAACTAGCGGGGGTACCTACGAGCAGTACTTC
TRBV7-9	TRBJ1-1	15	.	.	CASSHPTMFDSEAFF	TGTGCCAGCAGCCACCCAACAATGTTCGACAGCGAAGCTTTCTTT
TRBV19	TRBJ1-1	13	.	.	CASSAQPNTEAFF	TGTGCCAGTAGCGCACAGCCAAACACTGAAGCTTTCTTT
TRBV2	TRBJ1-6	14	TRBD1	.	CASRGQGSNSPLHF	TGTGCCAGCAGAGGACAGGGTTCGAATTCACCCCTCCACTTT
TRBV30	TRBJ1-4	14	.	.	CAWSNRAGGEKLFF	TGTGCCTGGAGCAACAGGGCTGGGGGTGAAAAACTGTTTTTT
TRBV11-2	TRBJ2-3	15	TRBD2	.	CASSLGGWQADTQYF	TGTGCCAGCAGCTTGGGGGGGTGGCAGGCAGATACGCAGTATTTT